The 17 T cell receptor beta chains listed next were all sequenced from one sample in a study. Via MiXCR, TCRdb re-called the RT-PCR reads, giving one row per CDR3 protein. The sample has fewer than 800,000 distinct CDR3 sequences, more than 13% seen once; the top ten hold about 3.9%. The source material was memory CD4+ T cells from blood. All receptors derive from a female donor in good health, serving as a healthy control.

The DNA for the CDR3 is TGTGCCAGCAGGGAGCTTAGGGGTCGAGGCACCGGGGAGCTGTTTTTT. This translates into CASRELRGRGTGELFF. The chain combines TRBV11-2 with TRBJ2-2, with TRBD1 as a possible D gene (5 bases). Looked up from germline, CDR1 is SGHAT and CDR2 is FQNNGV. With 6 bases removed from V and 4 bases from J, the gap between germline ends came to 18 bases. The CDR3 has 16 residues.

This clonotype was seen only a few times. The chain couples TRBV27 to TRBJ2-3, with D unclear. CDR1 MNHEY and CDR2 SMNVEV come from the germline V gene (reference sequence). CDR3 length equals 14 residues. V was trimmed by 7 bases and J by 0 bases, leaving 11 bases between them. CDR3 region: CASMRQSSTDTQYF. DNA for the CDR3: TGTGCCAGCATGAGGCAGTCTAGCACAGATACGCAGTATTTT.

This clonotype was observed at least ten times. The CDR3 region is CSAPGGAGVDTQYF. The CDR3 nucleotides are TGCAGTGCTCCTGGGGGAGCGGGAGTAGATACGCAGTATTTT. The chain has TRBV20-1 and TRBJ2-3, with 8 bases matching TRBD2. V lost 5 bases to trimming and J lost 5 bases; unmatched junction nucleotides: 9. There are 14 residues in the CDR3. Germline V gene data show CDR1 as DFQATT and CDR2 as SNEGSKA (reference sequence).

The V and J genes are TRBV15 and TRBJ1-5; D remains ambiguous. The germline V gene has CDR1 LNHNV and CDR2 YYDKDF (reference sequence). With 0 bases removed from V and 6 bases from J, the gap between germline ends came to 3 bases. This CDR3 spans 12 amino acids. DNA for the CDR3: TGTGCCACCAGCAGAGAAACTCAGCCCCAGCATTTT. It codes for CATSRETQPQHF.

The rearrangement uses TRBV27 and TRBJ2-3; 8 bases line up with TRBD2. This CDR3 spans 17 amino acids. V lost 5 bases to trimming and J lost 7 bases; unmatched junction nucleotides: 17. Germline V gene lookup returns CDR1 MNHEY and CDR2 SMNVEV (reference sequence). This CDR3 reads CASSVGFRGLGANTQYF. The CDR3 DNA is TGTGCCAGCAGTGTTGGATTTCGGGGACTAGGTGCAAATACGCAGTATTTT.

This chain joins TRBV2 and TRBJ1-6, with D uncertain. V lost 8 bases and J lost 7, with 15 bases in between. Germline assignment: CDR1 SNHLY and CDR2 FYNNEI. CDR3 length equals 14 residues. The CDR3, as DNA: TGTGCCAGCCGCCTGGCCGGCTCGAATTCACCCCTCCACTTT. This translates into CASRLAGSNSPLHF.

In its sample, this clonotype was seen once. For the CDR3, the DNA is TGCGCCAGCAGCTTGGGGGTGACAGGGGGCTCCTACAATGAGCAGTTCTTC. Its translation: CASSLGVTGGSYNEQFF. The chain combines TRBV5-1 with TRBJ2-1; TRBD1 aligns across 9 bases. Germline CDR1 reads SGHRS; CDR2 reads YFSETQ. CDR3 length equals 17 residues. V was clipped by 0 bases and J by 0 bases; unmatched bases: 4.

At least ten counts were recorded for this clonotype. This sequence joins TRBV5-1 and TRBJ2-2; 8 nucleotides agree with TRBD1. The germline CDR1 and CDR2 sequences are SGHRS and YFSETQ. The ends lost 4 bases at V and 4 bases at J; junction bases unmatched: 9. The CDR3 length is 16 residues. The CDR3 bases are TGCGCCAGCAGCCCACACCGGGACAGGTCCACCGGGGAGCTGTTTTTT. It translates to CASSPHRDRSTGELFF.

As regards this clonotype: A much larger clone differs from this one at a single base, so this may be a read error. The chain employs TRBV6-5 and TRBJ2-3; tentative D call: TRBD2 (6 bases). The V and J ends lost 5 bases and 9 bases respectively, with 21 bases between them. The length of the CDR3 is 15 residues. The germline CDR1 and CDR2 sequences are MNHEY and SVGAGI. CDR3 amino acids: CASSSPGLIAGTQYF. CDR3 nucleotide sequence: TGTGCCAGCAGTAGTCCGGGACTCATTGCCGGGACGCAGTATTTT.

CDR3 residues: CASSSGLPTSGETQYF. In DNA form, the CDR3 reads TGTGCCAGCAGCTCAGGGCTCCCAACTAGCGGGGAGACCCAGTACTTC. The chain combines TRBV7-2 with TRBJ2-5; 9 bases agree with TRBD2. The CDR3 runs to 16 residues. Germline CDR1 SGHTA, CDR2 FQGNSA. After removal of 4 bases from V and 5 bases from J, the junction contained 11 bases not matched to a gene.

The sample holds a few counts of this clonotype. The chain links TRBV12-3 or TRBV12-4 to TRBJ2-3, with D uncertain. With 3 bases removed from V and 2 bases from J, the gap between germline ends came to 9 bases. This CDR3 has 14 residues. The CDR3 DNA reads TGTGCCAGCAGTTTTAACGAAAACACAGATACGCAGTATTTT. This encodes CASSFNENTDTQYF.

The rearrangement joins TRBV6-1 to TRBJ2-3; TRBD2 is a possible D gene (6 bases). V dropped 1 base and J dropped 3 bases, with 14 bases sitting between them. This CDR3 has 16 residues. The germline V gene has CDR1 MNHNS and CDR2 SASEGT. CDR3 residues: CASSEGRAGWTDTQYF. CDR3 DNA: TGTGCCAGCAGTGAAGGGAGGGCGGGGTGGACAGATACGCAGTATTTT.

The J gene is TRBJ2-7, the V gene TRBV9, with D perhaps matching TRBD1 or TRBD2 (7 bases each). The germline V gene encodes CDR1 SGDLS and CDR2 YYNGEE. This CDR3 contains 15 residues. Trimming left V 0 bases short and J 6 bases short, with 16 bases between. CDR3 sequence (DNA): TGTGCCAGCAGCGTAGCAGGGGGGGGCCTGAGCGAGCAGTACTTC. As protein: CASSVAGGGLSEQYF.

This clonotype was picked up a small number of times. The chain joins TRBV6-1 to TRBJ1-3; 8 nucleotides agree with TRBD1. The CDR3 totals 14 residues. V was clipped by 6 bases and J by 4 bases; unmatched bases: 5. Germline assignment: CDR1 MNHNS and CDR2 SASEGT. The CDR3 region has the DNA TGTGCCAGCAGCTCCAGGGGGCCCGGAAACACCATATATTTT. It translates to CASSSRGPGNTIYF.

This clonotype was counted many times. CDR3 in amino acids: CSAPGLGGTDTQYF. The CDR3 DNA reads as TGCAGTGCTCCGGGACTAGGGGGCACAGATACGCAGTATTTT. The rearrangement joins TRBV20-1 to TRBJ2-3, with 8 bases identical to TRBD2. Germline V gene data show CDR1 as DFQATT and CDR2 as SNEGSKA (reference sequence). Germline trimming cut 5 bases from V and 1 base from J; bases unmatched to any gene: 5. The CDR3 has 14 residues.

The chain links TRBV24-1 to TRBJ2-5; a weak D match, TRBD1 (5 bases). CDR3 size: 13 residues. V dropped 7 bases and J dropped 2 bases, with 10 bases sitting between them. Germline assignment: CDR1 KGHDR and CDR2 SFDVKD. The CDR3 sequence: CATRGRFQETQYF. The CDR3 region has the DNA TGTGCCACCAGGGGGCGGTTTCAAGAGACCCAGTACTTC.

This rearrangement joins TRBV7-2 to TRBJ2-1; D not resolved. This CDR3 spans 15 amino acids. Trimming removed 5 bases from V and 0 bases from J, with 11 bases in between. Germline values: CDR1 SGHTA, CDR2 FQGNSA. CDR3 in DNA: TGTGCCAGCAGCGCCACGGACGGCTCCTACAATGAGCAGTTCTTC. It codes for CASSATDGSYNEQFF.